The 10 T cell receptor beta chains below come from one sample, sequenced in a study of patients and donors after allogeneic stem cell transplantation. TCRdb ran MiXCR on the RT-PCR reads and lists one entry per CDR3 protein. The sample has about a million distinct CDR3 sequences, under 20% seen once. Sequences were obtained from blood, either unsorted or a sorted T cell fraction (not recorded which). These receptors all come from a human donor who was either an allogeneic HSCT recipient or a stem cell or donor lymphocyte infusion donor (not recorded which). It is not recorded whose cells these are; they may come from a transplant donor.

This clonotype was counted many times. The genes are TRBV6-1 and TRBJ2-3; D ambiguous. V was shortened by 6 bases and J by 0 bases, with 7 bases between the two germline ends. The CDR3 runs to 13 residues. CDR1 and CDR2 (germline): MNHNS, SASEGT. CDR3 sequence (DNA): TGTGCCAGCAGCCGCGGTAGCACAGATACGCAGTATTTT. This sequence encodes CASSRGSTDTQYF.

The genes are TRBV6-5 and TRBJ1-5, with a tentative D call TRBD1 (6 bases). V shed 2 bases and J shed 6 bases, with 8 bases lying between them. The CDR3 extends over 13 amino acids. Germline V gene sequence: CDR1 MNHEY, CDR2 SVGAGI. Written as DNA, the CDR3 is TGTGCCAGCAGTTACGGCAGGGGTCAGCCCCAGCATTTT. Translation gives CASSYGRGQPQHF.

In the case of this clonotype: This sequence may be a read error, since a much larger clone differs from it by one base. J is TRBJ1-1 and V is TRBV12-3 or TRBV12-4; 7 bases are shared with TRBD1. CDR3 length: 14 residues. With 7 bases clipped from V and 1 base from J, the junction kept 6 bases outside the gene matches. The DNA for the CDR3 is TGTGCCAGCAACCTAGACAGGGCGAACACTGAAGCTTTCTTT. This codes for CASNLDRANTEAFF.

This clonotype was seen only a few times. CDR3 region: CASRDTNAYNEQFF. In DNA form, the CDR3 reads TGTGCCAGCAGGGACACCAATGCCTACAATGAGCAGTTCTTC. This chain uses TRBV12-3 or TRBV12-4 with TRBJ2-1; the D gene is possibly TRBD1 (5 bases). The CDR3 length is 14 residues. Trimming pared 6 bases from V and 2 bases from J, leaving 11 bases between.

The chain recombines TRBV30 with TRBJ2-3; no clear D gene. V shed 1 base and J shed 6 bases, with 14 bases lying between them. The CDR3 extends over 14 amino acids. The germline V gene encodes CDR1 GTSNPN and CDR2 SVGIG (reference sequence). As DNA, the CDR3 is TGTGCCTGGAGTGGGACCAAGGGTCCGGATACGCAGTATTTT. It translates to CAWSGTKGPDTQYF.

This chain joins TRBV11-2 and TRBJ2-2; 13 nucleotides line up with TRBD2. Unmatched junction bases numbered 6, after V lost 5 bases and J lost 6 bases. Germline V gene lookup returns CDR1 SGHAT and CDR2 FQNNGV. This CDR3 is built from 16 residues. The DNA of the CDR3 is TGTGCCAGCAGCCTCCGGACTAGCGGGAGACCCGGGGAGCTGTTTTTT. It encodes CASSLRTSGRPGELFF.

The rearrangement links TRBV20-1 to TRBJ2-7, with TRBD2 matching 10 bases. In germline, CDR1 is DFQATT, CDR2 SNEGSKA (reference sequence). Germline trimming cut 6 bases from V and 7 bases from J; bases unmatched to any gene: 12. The CDR3 has 14 residues. The CDR3 loop reads CSAQRERGGWEQYF. CDR3 DNA: TGCAGTGCCCAAAGAGAGCGGGGGGGTTGGGAGCAGTACTTC.

The chain combines TRBV3-1 with TRBJ2-1; 8 bases map to TRBD2. V shed 0 bases, J shed 3 bases, and the junction held 10 bases outside the gene matches. The CDR3 is 18 residues long. CDR1 and CDR2 (germline): LGHDT, YNNKEL (reference sequence). The CDR3 here is CASSQDFLAGGVYNEQFF. DNA of the CDR3: TGTGCCAGCAGCCAAGATTTTTTGGCGGGGGGCGTCTACAATGAGCAGTTCTTC.

This clonotype was observed a few times. The rearrangement joins TRBV7-6 to TRBJ2-3; 8 nucleotides agree with TRBD1. This CDR3 spans 18 amino acids. The germline V gene encodes CDR1 SGHVS and CDR2 FNYEAQ. V gave up 1 base and J gave up 0 bases; unmatched junction bases: 9. CDR3 in DNA: TGTGCCAGCAGCTTAGGTTTGGCTTGGGACAGGAGCACAGATACGCAGTATTTT. Its translation: CASSLGLAWDRSTDTQYF.

The CDR3 DNA follows: TGTGCCAGCAGCTTAACAGGGACTCAGCCCCAGCATTTT. This encodes CASSLTGTQPQHF. The J gene is TRBJ1-5, the V gene TRBV7-2; weak D call: TRBD1 (6 bases). Germline lookup yields CDR1 SGHTA and CDR2 FQGNSA. The ends were cut back, 2 bases at V and 6 bases at J, with 8 bases in the middle. The CDR3 consists of 13 residues.